Listed below are T cell receptor beta chains from one sample, sequenced in a study of shared clonotypes between healthy human individuals. Produced via immunoSEQ multiplex PCR; TCRdb's table is partial and in-frame only. The table records fewer than 700,000 clones, 70% to 80% of them present only once. Sequenced input: PBMCs. These receptors were obtained from a woman between 35 and 50 years old in good health. Some clones in this sample may be carry-over from other donors' samples. Both conserved end residues are part of each CDR3. D genes are given only for firm matches. For some rows the clone size is stated as once, few or many, or as a class when expanded; others skip it.

TRBV7-3	-	-	TRBJ2-2	CASSQKANANTGELFF	TGTGCCAGCAGCCAAAAGGCTAACGCGAACACCGGGGAGCTGTTTTTT
TRBV27	-	TRBD1	TRBJ2-7	CASLKQGAYEQYF	TGTGCCAGCTTAAAACAGGGGGCCTACGAGCAGTACTTC
TRBV14	-	-	TRBJ2-5	CASSQILGAQETQYF	TGTGCCAGCAGCCAAATCCTCGGGGCGCAAGAGACCCAGTACTTC
TRBV2	-	TRBD2	TRBJ2-3	CASSLGTSGTDTQYF	TGTGCCAGCAGTCTGGGCACTAGCGGCACAGATACGCAGTATTTT
TRBV7-7	-	-	TRBJ2-3	CASSPLRSTDTQYF	TGTGCTAGCAGCCCCCTGCGGAGCACAGATACGCAGTATTTT
TRBV14	-	-	TRBJ1-2	CASSRDRVGYTF	TGTGCCAGCAGCCGAGATCGGGTCGGCTACACCTTC
TRBV4-1	-	-	TRBJ2-3	CASSQVGPGGTDTQYF	TGCGCCAGCAGCCAAGTTGGGCCAGGGGGCACAGATACGCAGTATTTT
TRBV27	-	TRBD2	TRBJ2-7	CASSPYDLAGAGAYEQYF	TGTGCCAGCAGTCCGTACGATCTAGCGGGAGCGGGCGCCTACGAGCAGTACTTC
TRBV5-1	once	TRBD2	TRBJ2-4	CASSSGTSGTKNIQYF	TGCGCCAGCAGCTCGGGGACTAGCGGGACTAAAAACATTCAGTACTTC
TRBV4-2	-	-	TRBJ1-3	CASSQGSLRSGNTIYF	TGTGCCAGCAGCCAAGGTTCTCTTCGCTCTGGAAACACCATATATTTT
TRBV5-4	once	TRBD1	TRBJ2-2	CASSLKQGAYTGELFF	TGTGCCAGCAGCTTGAAACAGGGGGCATACACCGGGGAGCTGTTTTTT
TRBV11-2	once	-	TRBJ1-2	CASSFLGSGDYTF	TGTGCCAGCAGCTTCTTGGGGAGTGGGGACTACACCTTC
TRBV5-1	-	TRBD1	TRBJ2-2	CASSRTGVNTGELFF	TGCGCCAGCAGCAGGACAGGGGTGAACACCGGGGAGCTGTTTTTT
TRBV30	-	-	TRBJ1-5	CAWSGQGIQPQHF	TGTGCCTGGAGTGGGCAGGGGATACAGCCCCAGCATTTT
TRBV14	-	-	TRBJ1-2	CASSLGGTGGYTF	TGTGCCAGCAGCCTAGGGGGGACGGGCGGCTACACCTTC
TRBV6-1	-	-	TRBJ2-2	CASRRGRPNTGELFF	TGTGCCAGCAGGCGGGGGCGACCGAACACCGGGGAGCTGTTTTTT
TRBV5-1	-	TRBD1	TRBJ2-7	CASSLDGTGPYEQYF	TGCGCCAGCAGCTTGGATGGGACAGGGCCCTACGAGCAGTACTTC
TRBV6-6	-	-	TRBJ2-2	CASSQDGNTGELFF	TGTGCCAGCAGTCAGGACGGGAACACCGGGGAGCTGTTTTTT
TRBV11-1	few	TRBD1	TRBJ2-2	CASSRGQVLSNTGELFF	TGTGCCAGCAGCCGCGGACAGGTCCTTTCGAACACCGGGGAGCTGTTTTTT
TRBV6-1	once	-	TRBJ2-1	CASSVVDNEQFF	TGTGCCAGCAGTGTGGTAGACAATGAGCAGTTCTTC
TRBV15	-	-	TRBJ1-1	CATSRGGFWNTEAFF	TGTGCCACCAGCAGAGGGGGGTTTTGGAACACTGAAGCTTTCTTT
TRBV6-5	-	TRBD1	TRBJ1-3	CASSYKTGLGNTIYF	TGTGCCAGCAGTTATAAGACAGGGCTTGGAAACACCATATATTTT
TRBV9	-	TRBD1	TRBJ1-1	CASSVEGTGTEAFF	TGTGCCAGCAGCGTAGAAGGGACAGGCACTGAAGCTTTCTTT
TRBV11-3	-	TRBD2	TRBJ2-3	CASSFPRLAGGSTDTQYF	TGTGCCAGCAGCTTCCCTCGACTAGCGGGAGGGAGCACAGATACGCAGTATTTT
TRBV7-9	-	-	TRBJ2-7	CASSLGKGGYEQYF	TGTGCCAGCAGCTTAGGGAAAGGGGGCTACGAGCAGTACTTC
TRBV7-9	once	TRBD2	TRBJ2-7	CASSSVAGSSYEQYF	TGTGCCAGCAGCTCTGTAGCGGGCAGCTCCTACGAGCAGTACTTC
TRBV30	-	-	TRBJ2-7	CAWSVGGGEQYF	TGTGCCTGGAGTGTCGGGGGAGGCGAGCAGTACTTC
TRBV21-1	-	-	TRBJ1-1	CASDPPRTLF	TGTGCCAGCGATCCCCCTCGGACCCTCTTT
TRBV5-6	-	TRBD2	TRBJ2-3	CASSLLGLAGGPADTQYF	TGTGCCAGCAGCTTGTTGGGTCTAGCGGGAGGGCCGGCAGATACGCAGTATTTT
TRBV27	-	-	TRBJ2-2	CASSPPPRRGTNTGELFF	TGTGCCAGCAGTCCCCCCCCTCGACGCGGCACGAACACCGGGGAGCTGTTTTTT
TRBV27	few	-	TRBJ2-7	CASSSGRQTYEQYF	TGTGCCAGCAGTTCGGGACGGCAGACCTACGAGCAGTACTTC
TRBV25-1	-	-	TRBJ2-5	CASSEHPMTQYF	TGTGCCAGCAGTGAACATCCGATGACCCAGTACTTC
TRBV27	once	-	TRBJ2-3	CASSTRTDTQYF	TGTGCCAGCAGTACCCGCACAGATACGCAGTATTTT
TRBV7-2	-	-	TRBJ1-4	CASSLSRAEKLFF	TGTGCCAGCAGCTTAAGCCGAGCTGAAAAACTGTTTTTT
TRBV7-3	-	-	TRBJ2-5	CASSPGPNGAQYF	TGTGCCAGCAGCCCCGGGCCTAATGGGGCCCAGTACTTC
TRBV28	once	-	TRBJ2-2	CASSFRWAGRNTGELFF	TGTGCCAGCAGTTTCCGGTGGGCGGGTCGGAACACCGGGGAGCTGTTTTTT
TRBV7-9	once	-	TRBJ1-2	CASIGNRPTSGYTF	TGTGCCAGCATTGGAAACAGGCCAACGAGTGGCTACACCTTC
TRBV7-8	-	-	TRBJ2-7	CASSLVGRAYEQYF	TGTGCCAGCAGCTTAGTAGGCAGGGCCTACGAGCAGTACTTC
TRBV5-1	-	TRBD2	TRBJ2-7	CASSPRLAGAYEQYF	TGCGCCAGCAGCCCCCGACTAGCGGGTGCCTACGAGCAGTACTTC
TRBV6-4	many	TRBD2	TRBJ2-3	CASSVSGSTDTQYF	TGTGCCAGCAGTGTTAGCGGGAGCACAGATACGCAGTATTTT
TRBV28	-	-	TRBJ2-7	CASSSDWTREQYF	TGTGCCAGCAGTTCGGACTGGACGAGAGAGCAGTACTTC
TRBV7-2	-	-	TRBJ1-4	CASSLDGAHRADNEKLFF	TGTGCCAGCAGCTTAGATGGGGCGCACAGGGCGGATAATGAAAAACTGTTTTTT
TRBV11-2	-	TRBD2	TRBJ2-2	CASSFTLAGAGTGELFF	TGTGCCAGCAGCTTTACCCTAGCGGGAGCCGGCACCGGGGAGCTGTTTTTT
TRBV12-5	-	TRBD2	TRBJ2-2	CASGAGVGELFF	TGTGCTAGTGGGGCGGGGGTTGGGGAGCTGTTTTTT
TRBV28	-	-	TRBJ1-2	CASSMTGSHGYTF	TGTGCCAGCAGCATGACAGGAAGCCACGGCTACACCTTC